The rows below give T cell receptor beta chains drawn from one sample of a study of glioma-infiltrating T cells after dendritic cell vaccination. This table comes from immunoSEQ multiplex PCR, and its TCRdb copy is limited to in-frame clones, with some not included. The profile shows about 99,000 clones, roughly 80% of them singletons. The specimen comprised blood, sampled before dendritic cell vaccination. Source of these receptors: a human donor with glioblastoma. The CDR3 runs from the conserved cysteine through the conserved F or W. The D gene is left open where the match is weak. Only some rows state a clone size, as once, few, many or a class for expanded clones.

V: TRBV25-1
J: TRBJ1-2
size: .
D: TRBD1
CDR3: CASTRTGGLYGYTF
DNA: TGTGCCAGCACTCGGACAGGGGGCCTCTATGGCTACACCTTC

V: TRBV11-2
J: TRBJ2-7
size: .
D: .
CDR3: CASSNQGTATYEQYF
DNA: TGTGCCAGCAGTAATCAGGGAACAGCTACCTACGAGCAGTACTTC

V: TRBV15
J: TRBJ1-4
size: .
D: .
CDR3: CATSSDSYNEKLFF
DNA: TGTGCCACCAGCTCGGACAGCTATAATGAAAAACTGTTTTTT

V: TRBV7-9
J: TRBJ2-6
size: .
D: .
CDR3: CASSLTGSGANVLTF
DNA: TGTGCCAGCAGCTTAACAGGGTCTGGGGCCAACGTCCTGACTTTC

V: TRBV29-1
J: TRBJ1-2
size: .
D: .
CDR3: CSADYGYTF
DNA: TGCAGCGCCGACTATGGCTACACCTTC

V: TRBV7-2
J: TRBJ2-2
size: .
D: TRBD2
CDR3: CASSREGGELFF
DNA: TGTGCCAGCAGCAGGGAGGGCGGGGAGCTGTTTTTT

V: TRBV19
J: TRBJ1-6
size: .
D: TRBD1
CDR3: CASTPDGDRGRSPLHF
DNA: TGTGCCAGTACTCCCGACGGGGACAGGGGACGGTCACCCCTCCACTTT

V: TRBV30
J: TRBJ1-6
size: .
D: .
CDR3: CAWSVTPRGFNSPLHF
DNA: TGTGCCTGGAGTGTAACGCCTAGGGGTTTTAATTCACCCCTCCACTTT

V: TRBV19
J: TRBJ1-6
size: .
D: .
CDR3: CASSIERGRNSPLHF
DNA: TGTGCCAGTAGTATAGAAAGAGGGCGGAATTCACCCCTCCACTTT

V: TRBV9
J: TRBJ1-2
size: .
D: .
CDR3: CASSVPRYGYTF
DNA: TGTGCCAGCAGCGTACCTCGCTATGGCTACACCTTC

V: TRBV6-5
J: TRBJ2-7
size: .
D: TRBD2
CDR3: CASSWGGGAYEQYF
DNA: TGTGCCAGCAGTTGGGGCGGGGGGGCCTACGAGCAGTACTTC

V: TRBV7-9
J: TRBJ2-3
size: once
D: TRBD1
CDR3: CASSSDRANADTQYF
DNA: TGTGCCAGCAGCTCCGACAGGGCCAATGCAGATACGCAGTATTTT

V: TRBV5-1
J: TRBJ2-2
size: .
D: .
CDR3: CASSFVRANTGELFF
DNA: TGCGCCAGCAGCTTCGTCAGGGCGAACACCGGGGAGCTGTTTTTT

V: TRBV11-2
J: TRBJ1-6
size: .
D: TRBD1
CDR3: CASSSTGNNSPLHF
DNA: TGTGCCAGCAGCTCGACAGGGAATAATTCACCCCTCCACTTT

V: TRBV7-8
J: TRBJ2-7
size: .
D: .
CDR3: CASSLGVSYEQYF
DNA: TGTGCCAGCAGCTTAGGAGTGTCCTACGAGCAGTACTTC

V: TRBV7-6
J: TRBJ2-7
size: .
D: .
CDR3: CASSLAREGFYEQYF
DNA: TGTGCCAGCAGCTTAGCGCGCGAGGGTTTCTACGAGCAGTACTTC

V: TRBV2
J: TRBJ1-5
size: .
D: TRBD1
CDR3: CASSDGTGVGPQHF
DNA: TGTGCCAGCAGTGACGGGACAGGGGTAGGGCCCCAGCATTTT

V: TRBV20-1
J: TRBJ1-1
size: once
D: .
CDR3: CSAGRGTEAFF
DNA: TGCAGTGCTGGCAGAGGTACTGAAGCTTTCTTT

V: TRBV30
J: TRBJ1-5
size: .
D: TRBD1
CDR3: CAWDLGQGGNQPQHF
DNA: TGTGCCTGGGACCTCGGACAGGGAGGTAATCAGCCCCAGCATTTT

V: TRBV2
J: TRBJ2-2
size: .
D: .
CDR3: CASSELRTGELFF
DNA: TGTGCCAGCAGTGAATTGAGGACCGGGGAGCTGTTTTTT

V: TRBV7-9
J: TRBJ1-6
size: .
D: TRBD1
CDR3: CASSTRDRGNSPLHF
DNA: TGTGCCAGCAGCACCCGGGACAGGGGTAATTCACCCCTCCACTTT

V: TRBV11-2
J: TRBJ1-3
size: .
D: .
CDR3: CASSLDITGNTIYF
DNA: TGTGCCAGCAGCCTGGACATAACTGGAAACACCATATATTTT

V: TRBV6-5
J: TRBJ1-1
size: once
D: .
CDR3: CASSALRGGAEAFF
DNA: TGTGCCAGCAGTGCGCTTCGGGGGGGCGCTGAAGCTTTCTTT

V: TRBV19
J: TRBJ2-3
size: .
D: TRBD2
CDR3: CASSMMAGGRYSTDTQYF
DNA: TGTGCCAGTAGTATGATGGCGGGGGGGAGGTATAGCACAGATACGCAGTATTTT

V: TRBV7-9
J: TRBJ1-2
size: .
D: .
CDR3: CASTREVGYGYTF
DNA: TGTGCCAGCACGCGGGAGGTCGGCTATGGCTACACCTTC

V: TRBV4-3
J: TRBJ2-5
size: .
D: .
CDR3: CASSQDRTATRGTQYF
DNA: TGCGCCAGCAGCCAAGATCGGACAGCCACCAGGGGAACCCAGTACTTC

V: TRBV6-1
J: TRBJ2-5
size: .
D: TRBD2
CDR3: CASQPGVAGDETQYF
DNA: TGTGCCAGCCAACCGGGGGTAGCGGGGGATGAGACCCAGTACTTC

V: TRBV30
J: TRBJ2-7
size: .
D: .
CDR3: CAWIPRGSGRGEQYF
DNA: TGTGCCTGGATTCCCAGGGGTTCAGGGAGAGGCGAGCAGTACTTC

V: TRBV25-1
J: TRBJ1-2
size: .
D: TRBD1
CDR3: CASTSGTAYYGYTF
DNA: TGTGCCAGCACCTCCGGGACAGCTTACTATGGCTACACCTTC

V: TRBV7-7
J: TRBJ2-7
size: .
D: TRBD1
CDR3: CASSFGTGGSYEQYF
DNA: TGTGCTAGCAGCTTTGGGACAGGGGGTTCCTACGAGCAGTACTTC

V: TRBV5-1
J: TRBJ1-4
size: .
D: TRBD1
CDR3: CASSPRQGFNEKLFF
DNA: TGCGCCAGCAGCCCTAGACAGGGCTTTAATGAAAAACTGTTTTTT

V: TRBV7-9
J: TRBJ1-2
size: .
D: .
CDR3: CATHGGLSYTF
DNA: TGTGCCACCCATGGAGGATTGAGCTACACCTTC

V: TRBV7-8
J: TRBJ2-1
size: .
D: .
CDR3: CASSLLEWRDVSGEQFF
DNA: TGTGCCAGCAGCTTGCTGGAGTGGAGGGATGTTAGCGGTGAGCAGTTCTTC

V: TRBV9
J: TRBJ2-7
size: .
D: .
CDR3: CASSVGVRGPYEQYF
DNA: TGTGCCAGCAGCGTAGGGGTAAGGGGCCCCTACGAGCAGTACTTC

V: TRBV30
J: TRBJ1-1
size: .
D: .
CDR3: CAWTVLNTEAFF
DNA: TGTGCCTGGACAGTCCTGAACACTGAAGCTTTCTTT

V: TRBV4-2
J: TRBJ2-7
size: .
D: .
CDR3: CASSQDSLADIYEQYF
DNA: TGTGCCAGCAGCCAAGATTCACTAGCAGATATCTACGAGCAGTACTTC

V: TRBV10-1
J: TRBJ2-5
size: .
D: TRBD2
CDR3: CASSISGSETQYF
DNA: TGCGCCAGCAGTATTAGCGGGAGTGAGACCCAGTACTTC

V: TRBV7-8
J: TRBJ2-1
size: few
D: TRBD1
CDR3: CASSPTGYNEQFF
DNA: TGTGCCAGCAGCCCGACAGGGTATAATGAGCAGTTCTTC

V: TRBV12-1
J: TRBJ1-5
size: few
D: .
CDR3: CASSPRTGDQPQHF
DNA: TGTGCCAGCAGCCCACGGACAGGAGATCAGCCCCAGCATTTT

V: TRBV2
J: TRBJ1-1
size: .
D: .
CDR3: CASSQGGVTEAFF
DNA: TGTGCCAGCAGCCAAGGGGGGGTGACTGAAGCTTTCTTT

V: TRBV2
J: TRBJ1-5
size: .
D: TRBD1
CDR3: CASRSGTVVGSQHF
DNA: TGTGCCAGCAGGTCCGGGACAGTCGTTGGGTCCCAGCATTTT

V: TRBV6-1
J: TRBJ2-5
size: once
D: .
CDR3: CASNPGTGGTQYF
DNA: TGTGCCAGCAATCCCGGGACTGGGGGGACCCAGTACTTC

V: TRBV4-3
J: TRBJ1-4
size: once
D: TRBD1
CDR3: CASSQGTGNNEKLFF
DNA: TGCGCCAGCAGCCAAGGGACAGGGAATAATGAAAAACTGTTTTTT

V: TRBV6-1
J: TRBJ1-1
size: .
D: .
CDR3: CASSRQLYTEAFF
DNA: TGTGCCAGCAGTAGACAGTTATACACTGAAGCTTTCTTT

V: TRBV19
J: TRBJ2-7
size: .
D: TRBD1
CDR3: CASRRDRESCEQYF
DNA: TGTGCCAGTAGGCGGGACAGGGAATCCTGCGAGCAGTACTTC

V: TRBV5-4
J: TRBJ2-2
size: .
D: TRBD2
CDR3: CASSQAGGNTGELFF
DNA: TGTGCCAGCAGCCAAGCGGGGGGGAACACCGGGGAGCTGTTTTTT

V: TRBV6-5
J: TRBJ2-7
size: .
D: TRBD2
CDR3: CASSYSTSGGGYEQYF
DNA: TGTGCCAGCAGTTACTCAACTAGCGGGGGTGGCTACGAGCAGTACTTC

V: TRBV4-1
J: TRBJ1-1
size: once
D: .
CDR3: CASSQVDMNTEAFF
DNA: TGCGCCAGCAGCCAAGTTGACATGAACACTGAAGCTTTCTTT

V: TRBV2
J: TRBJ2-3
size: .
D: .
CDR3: CASRRQSLSKSDTQYF
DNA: TGTGCCAGCCGACGACAGTCCCTAAGCAAGTCAGATACGCAGTATTTT

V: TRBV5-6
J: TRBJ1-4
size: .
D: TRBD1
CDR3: CASSTGVRNEKLFF
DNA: TGTGCCAGCAGCACAGGGGTAAGAAATGAAAAACTGTTTTTT

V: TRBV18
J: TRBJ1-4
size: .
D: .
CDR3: CASSPGQPNEKLFF
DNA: TGTGCCAGCTCACCAGGACAGCCTAATGAAAAACTGTTTTTT

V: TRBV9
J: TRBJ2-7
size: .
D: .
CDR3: CASSPRPMIRVGEQYF
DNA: TGTGCCAGCAGCCCCCGTCCCATGATCCGTGTCGGCGAGCAGTACTTC

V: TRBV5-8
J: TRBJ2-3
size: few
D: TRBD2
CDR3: CASNPSGGYVTDTQYF
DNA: TGTGCCAGCAACCCTTCGGGGGGGTACGTTACAGATACGCAGTATTTT

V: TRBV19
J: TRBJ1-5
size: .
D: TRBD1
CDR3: CASSDHRGPHQPQHF
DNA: TGTGCCAGTAGCGACCACAGGGGGCCCCATCAGCCCCAGCATTTT

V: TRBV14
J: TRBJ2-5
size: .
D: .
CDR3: CASSHYRVAETQYF
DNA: TGTGCCAGCAGCCACTACAGGGTGGCGGAGACCCAGTACTTC

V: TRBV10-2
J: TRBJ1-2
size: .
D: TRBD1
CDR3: CASSERNRGMYGYTF
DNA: TGCGCCAGCAGTGAGCGAAACAGGGGGATGTATGGCTACACCTTC

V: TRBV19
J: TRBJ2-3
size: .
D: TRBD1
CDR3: CASSMGTGETDTQYF
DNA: TGTGCCAGTAGTATGGGGACAGGGGAGACAGATACGCAGTATTTT

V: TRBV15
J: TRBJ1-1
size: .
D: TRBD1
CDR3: CATSRARTGGRYTEAFF
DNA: TGTGCCACCAGCAGAGCTAGGACAGGGGGCCGATACACTGAAGCTTTCTTT

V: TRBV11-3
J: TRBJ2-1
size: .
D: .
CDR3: CASSFEYNEQFF
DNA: TGTGCCAGCAGCTTCGAGTACAATGAGCAGTTCTTC

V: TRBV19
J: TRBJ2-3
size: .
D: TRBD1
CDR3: CASSIRQGADTQYF
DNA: TGTGCCAGTAGTATCAGACAGGGTGCAGATACGCAGTATTTT